The clone carrying this TCR beta chain was seen a few times. The source of the sample is a study of blood T cell repertoires in COVID-19. At the level of the study: COVID-19 samples, acute and convalescent, were from the United States, Italy and Spain.

Per germline, CDR1 KGHSH and CDR2 LQKENI. CDR3 length: 13 amino acids. V shed 0 bases and J 12 bases; nucleotides not matched to a gene: 7. TCRdb's table, derived via immunoSEQ multiplex PCR, lists solely in-frame clones and lacks some. The table includes around 100,000 clones, 75% to 90% detected once. This clonotype was obtained from a human donor in a cohort sampled during active or convalescent COVID-19. The chain uses TRBV18 and TRBJ2-7, with 8 nucleotides matching TRBD2. The sequencing input was peripheral blood. CDR3 in amino acids: CASSPPGGGQWYF. The CDR3 nucleotides read TGTGCCAGCTCACCACCGGGCGGGGGGCAGTGGTACTTC.